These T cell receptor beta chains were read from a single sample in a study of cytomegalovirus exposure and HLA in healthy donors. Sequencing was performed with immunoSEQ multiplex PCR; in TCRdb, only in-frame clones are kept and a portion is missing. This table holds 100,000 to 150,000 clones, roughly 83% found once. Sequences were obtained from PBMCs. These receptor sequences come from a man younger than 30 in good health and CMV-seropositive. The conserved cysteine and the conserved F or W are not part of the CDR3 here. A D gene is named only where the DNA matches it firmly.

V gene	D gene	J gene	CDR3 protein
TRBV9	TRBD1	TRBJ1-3	ASSGPLTGKGNTIY
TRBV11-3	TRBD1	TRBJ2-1	ASSSDRGRTYNEQF
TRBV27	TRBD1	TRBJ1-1	ASSLRTGYTEAF
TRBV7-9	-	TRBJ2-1	ASSFPQMPNFHEQF
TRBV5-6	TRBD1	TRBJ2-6	ASSYRGPSGANVLT
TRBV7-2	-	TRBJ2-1	ASSLATNGNEQF
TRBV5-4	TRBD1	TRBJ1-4	ASSLGTGFGEKLF
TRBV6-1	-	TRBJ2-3	ASSGGGFEEDTQY
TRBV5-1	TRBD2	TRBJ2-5	ASSLASSGGEETQY
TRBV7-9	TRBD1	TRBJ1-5	ASQDRGSNQPQH
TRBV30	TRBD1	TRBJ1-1	AWTLGTGMNTEAF
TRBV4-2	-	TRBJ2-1	ASSQVGGYNEQF
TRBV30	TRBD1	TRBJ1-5	AWSRGQGLGRPQH
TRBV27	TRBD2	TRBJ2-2	ASSLYSTGGIPGELF
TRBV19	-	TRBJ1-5	ASSINGGAPQPQH
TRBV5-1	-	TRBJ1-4	ASSLAEGVGEKLF
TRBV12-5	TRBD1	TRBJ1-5	ASGLATGGEQPQH
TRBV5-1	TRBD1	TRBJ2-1	ASSINFDRVGINEQF
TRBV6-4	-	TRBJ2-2	ASSEAGADTTGELF
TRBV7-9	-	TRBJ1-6	ASSLASTSSSPLH
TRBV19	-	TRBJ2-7	APSRGQAPCTRDSYEQY
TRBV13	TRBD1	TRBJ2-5	ASSLGAYRTGVETQY
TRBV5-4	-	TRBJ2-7	ASSLGSRDNHEQY
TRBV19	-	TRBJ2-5	ASSPKLVPGETQY
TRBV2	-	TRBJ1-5	ASSEEGSYQPQH
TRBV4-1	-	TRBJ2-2	ASSLTGSDTGELF
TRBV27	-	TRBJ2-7	ASSLTPQGYEQY
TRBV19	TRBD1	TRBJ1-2	ASSPTGVVYGYT
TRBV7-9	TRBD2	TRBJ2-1	ASSPEGAGHYNEQF
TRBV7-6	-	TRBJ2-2	ASSLRDTANTGELF
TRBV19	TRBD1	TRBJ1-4	ASSIGARTGPATNEKLF
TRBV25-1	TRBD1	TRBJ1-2	ASNPSPGQGNYGYT
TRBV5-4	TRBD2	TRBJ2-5	ASSFSGGALETQY
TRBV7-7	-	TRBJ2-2	ASRPSSGTTNTGELF
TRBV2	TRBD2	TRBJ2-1	ASRSRLAGGIFSEQF
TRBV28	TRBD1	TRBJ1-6	ASSYIRDSSYNSPLH
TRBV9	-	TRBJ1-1	ASSVDGLRASVSEAF
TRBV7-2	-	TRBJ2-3	ASSFDGGGTDTQY
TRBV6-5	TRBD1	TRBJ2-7	ASTTTGGSYEQY
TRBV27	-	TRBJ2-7	ASSLRGSHYEQY
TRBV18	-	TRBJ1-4	ASSQTWDKSTNEKLF
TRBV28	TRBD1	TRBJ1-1	ASSYDRGLAF
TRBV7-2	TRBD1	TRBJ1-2	ASSRTGNNYGYT
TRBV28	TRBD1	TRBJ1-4	ASSSDRGLGEKLF
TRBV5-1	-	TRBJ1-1	ASSLGGFPEAF
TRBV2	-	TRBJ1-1	ASSLQSTEAF
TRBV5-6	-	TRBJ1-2	ASTPGSNYGYT
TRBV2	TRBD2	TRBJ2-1	ASSPWTSGPFGEQF
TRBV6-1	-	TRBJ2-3	ASSEGTVSSTDTQY
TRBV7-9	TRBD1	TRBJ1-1	ASSLQQGENTEAF
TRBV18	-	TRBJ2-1	ASSPGPEEQF